What follows are 30 T cell receptor beta chains derived from one specimen sequenced in a study of blood T cell repertoires in COVID-19. The data were produced by immunoSEQ multiplex PCR, yet TCRdb's version contains in-frame clones alone and is incomplete. The sample carries about 300,000 clones, 65% to 90% recorded once. Sequencing was performed on PBMCs or T cells enriched from blood (not recorded which). The source of these receptors is a woman younger than 30 who had recovered from COVID-19.

Concerning this clone itself: Sequence at one end of the junction differs from germline and may be a read error. The chain carries TRBV7-9 and TRBJ2-7; 9 nucleotides align to TRBD2. CDR3 length equals 16 residues. Germline CDR1 SEHNR, CDR2 FQNEAQ (reference sequence). DNA for the CDR3: TGTGCCAGCAGCTCCACTTCCGGGACTAGCTCCCACGAGCAGTACTTC. This translates into CASSSTSGTSSHEQYF.

The gene calls are TRBV5-1 and TRBJ1-4; 8 bases are shared with TRBD1. Germline values: CDR1 SGHRS, CDR2 YFSETQ. The CDR3 consists of 14 residues. With 5 bases clipped from V and 0 bases from J, the junction kept 0 bases outside the gene matches. The DNA of the CDR3 is TGCGCCAGCAGGACAGGGGCAACTAATGAAAAACTGTTTTTT. It yields the protein CASRTGATNEKLFF. The variable domain in full, completed from reference TRBV5-1 and TRBJ1-4, reads KAGVTQTPRYLIKTRGQQVTLSCSPISGHRSVSWYQQTPGQGLQFLFEYFSETQRNKGNFPGRFSGRQFSNSRSEMNVSTLELGDSALYLCASRTGATNEKLFFGSGTQLSVL.

The chain links TRBV27 to TRBJ1-2; unclear D gene. Germline V gene sequence: CDR1 MNHEY, CDR2 SMNVEV (reference sequence). The CDR3 covers 13 residues. Trimming left V 2 bases short and J 7 bases short, with 11 bases between. Here the CDR3 reads CASSLNSLGGYTF. CDR3 bases: TGTGCCAGCAGTTTAAACAGTCTGGGTGGCTACACCTTC.

The gene calls are TRBV7-2 and TRBJ1-4; TRBD1 is a possible D gene (5 bases). V lost 5 bases and J lost 7, with 20 bases in between. This CDR3 region has 16 residues. The germline V gene encodes CDR1 SGHTA and CDR2 FQGNSA. The CDR3 reads CASSQMSGTGAEKLFF. CDR3 DNA: TGTGCCAGCAGCCAAATGTCTGGGACTGGGGCTGAAAAACTGTTTTTT. Drawing the rest from reference TRBV7-2 and TRBJ1-4, the complete variable domain is GAGVSQSPSNKVTEKGKDVELRCDPISGHTALYWYRQSLGQGLEFLIYFQGNSAPDKSGLPSDRFSAERTGGSVSTLTIQRTQQEDSAVYLCASSQMSGTGAEKLFFGSGTQLSVL.

The chain couples TRBV7-9 to TRBJ2-7; tentatively, D is TRBD2 (5 bases). V was trimmed by 5 bases and J by 0 bases, leaving 11 bases between them. The germline gives CDR1 SEHNR, CDR2 FQNEAQ (reference sequence). This CDR3 contains 14 residues. In DNA, the CDR3 is TGTGCCAGCAGCCGGGATGGTAACTCCTACGAGCAGTACTTC. This encodes CASSRDGNSYEQYF.

The V and J genes are TRBV20-1 and TRBJ1-5, with 7 bases fitting TRBD1. CDR1 and CDR2 (germline): DFQATT, SNEGSKA (reference sequence). Trimming removed 3 bases from V and 1 base from J; junction bases left unmatched: 9. The CDR3 has 16 residues. The CDR3 region has the DNA TGCAGTGCTAGTACCCAGGGACAGCTAAGCAATCAGCCCCAGCATTTT. Translation gives CSASTQGQLSNQPQHF.

V gene TRBV6-5 combines with J gene TRBJ1-1; D gene uncertain. Trimming removed 7 bases at V and 3 bases at J, with 12 bases between. The CDR3 totals 13 residues. Germline loops: CDR1 MNHEY, CDR2 SVGAGI. The CDR3: CASNPDTYTEAFF. The CDR3 DNA reads as TGTGCCAGCAACCCTGACACCTACACTGAAGCTTTCTTT.

V usage is TRBV5-8 and J usage is TRBJ1-3; weak D call: TRBD1 (6 bases). The V end was cut by 6 bases, the J end by 2 bases, with 15 bases between. CDR1 is SGHTS and CDR2 is YDEGEE in the germline V gene. The CDR3 has 15 residues. CDR3 bases: TGTGCCAGCACGGGGGGGCCGACCGCTGGAAACACCATATATTTT. It specifies CASTGGPTAGNTIYF.

The V call is TRBV18, the J call TRBJ1-2; TRBD1 matches 7 bases. This CDR3 contains 14 residues. CDR1 is KGHSH, CDR2 LQKENI, per germline. Trimming cost V 0 bases and J 5 bases; bases outside gene matches: 3. The CDR3 loop reads CASSPPQGGYGYTF. CDR3 DNA sequence: TGTGCCAGCTCACCACCCCAGGGGGGATATGGCTACACCTTC.

Details on this clone: This could be a read error, since a much larger clone is one nucleotide away. The chain carries TRBV11-2 and TRBJ1-1; no firm D call. Trimming took 3 bases from V and 1 from J, leaving 6 bases between them. Germline lookup yields CDR1 SGHAT and CDR2 FQNNGV. This CDR3 region has 13 residues. CDR3 sequence (DNA): TGTGCCAGCAGCTTTGAGAGGAACACTGAAGCTTTCTTT. Translating gives CASSFERNTEAFF.

V gene TRBV7-8 combines with J gene TRBJ2-7, with 9 bases aligning to TRBD2. This CDR3 has 15 amino acids. Germline V gives CDR1 SGHVS, CDR2 FQNEAQ. The V and J ends lost 4 bases and 1 base, in that order; junction bases with no gene match: 5. Written as DNA, the CDR3 is TGTGCCAGCAGCTATAGCGGGGGCACTTCCTACGAGCAGTACTTC. Its protein product is CASSYSGGTSYEQYF.

This chain links TRBV28 with TRBJ1-2; 7 bases align to TRBD1. This CDR3 comprises 13 residues. CDR1 is MDHEN and CDR2 is SYDVKM in the germline V gene. V trimming: 5 bases; J trimming: 5 bases; junction bases outside the gene matches: 5. The chain's CDR3 is CASSHRGRYGYTF. CDR3 in DNA: TGTGCCAGCAGTCACAGGGGTAGGTATGGCTACACCTTC.

The J gene is TRBJ1-4, the V gene TRBV15; 9 bases are shared with TRBD1. Per germline, CDR1 LNHNV and CDR2 YYDKDF (reference sequence). This CDR3 contains 16 residues. After removal of 0 bases from V and 6 bases from J, the junction contained 5 bases not matched to a gene. Here the CDR3 DNA reads TGTGCCACCAGCAGAGATCGAGGACAGGGGCATGAAAAACTGTTTTTT. This translates into CATSRDRGQGHEKLFF.

CDR3 DNA: TGCGCCAGCAGCCAAGTTGGGGGGGCCCCTGAAGCTTTCTTT. Its protein is CASSQVGGAPEAFF. The chain has TRBV4-1 and TRBJ1-1; D might be TRBD1 (6 bases). Germline values: CDR1 MGHRA, CDR2 YSYEKL. The CDR3 has 14 residues. Trimming shortened V by 1 base and J by 6 bases, and 12 bases separated the two germline ends.

The chain uses TRBV30 and TRBJ2-2; 8 nucleotides align to TRBD2. CDR1 is GTSNPN, CDR2 SVGIG, per germline (reference sequence). J gave up 7 bases and V 4 bases, and 11 bases lay outside the gene matches. The CDR3 has 15 residues. CDR3 sequence reads: CAWMGLGGAVGELFF. The DNA for the CDR3 is TGTGCCTGGATGGGGCTCGGGGGGGCCGTCGGGGAGCTGTTTTTT. Variable domain in full (rest from reference TRBV30 and TRBJ2-2): SQTIHQWPATLVQPVGSPLSLECTVEGTSNPNLYWYRQAAGRGLQLLFYSVGIGQISSEVPQNLSASRPQDRQFILSSKKLLLSDSGFYLCAWMGLGGAVGELFFGEGSRLTVL.

The CDR3 DNA reads TGTGCCAGCAGCGTAGCCAGTAGCACAGATACGCAGTATTTT. Translation gives CASSVASSTDTQYF. V is TRBV9 and J is TRBJ2-3, with D unclear. This CDR3 has 14 residues. V was cut by 0 bases and J by 0 bases, with 5 bases left in between. In germline, CDR1 is SGDLS, CDR2 YYNGEE.

The chain employs TRBV4-1 and TRBJ1-6; weak D call: TRBD1 (5 bases). CDR1 and CDR2 from the germline V gene are MGHRA and YSYEKL. V was trimmed by 3 bases and J by 2 bases, leaving 8 bases between them. The CDR3 loop spans 15 amino acids. The CDR3 bases are TGCGCCAGCAGCCAGGGGGGTGCCTATAATTCACCCCTCCACTTT. Its translation: CASSQGGAYNSPLHF.

This CDR3 reads CASSLNRGLGGEKLFF. CDR3 in DNA: TGTGCCAGCAGCTTAAATCGGGGTTTGGGTGGTGAAAAACTGTTTTTT. The chain uses TRBV7-2 and TRBJ1-4; D is ambiguous. The germline CDR1 and CDR2 sequences are SGHTA and FQGNSA. This CDR3 contains 16 residues. The V end was cut by 2 bases, the J end by 7 bases, with 17 bases between.

The chain uses TRBV5-8 and TRBJ1-2; weak D call: TRBD1 (5 bases). Germline V CDR1 and CDR2: SGHTS, YDEGEE. Trimming removed 3 bases from V and 4 bases from J, with 19 bases in between. The CDR3 covers 16 residues. This CDR3 reads CASSSHGGAVGYGYTF. The CDR3 nucleotides read TGTGCCAGCAGCTCCCACGGGGGTGCGGTGGGCTATGGCTACACCTTC.

The V gene is TRBV4-1, the J gene TRBJ2-3, with TRBD1 identical over 9 bases. V shed 8 bases and J 0 bases; nucleotides not matched to a gene: 0. From germline, CDR1 is MGHRA and CDR2 YSYEKL. The CDR3 runs 13 residues. CDR3 amino acids: CASGQGSTDTQYF. CDR3 DNA: TGCGCCAGCGGACAGGGGAGCACAGATACGCAGTATTTT.

The chain uses TRBV19 and TRBJ1-5; tentatively, D is TRBD1 (6 bases). The CDR3 length is 15 residues. Germline assignment: CDR1 LNHDA and CDR2 SQIVND (reference sequence). V was clipped by 3 bases and J by 9 bases, with 18 bases between them. Here the CDR3 DNA reads TGTGCCAGTAGTATTGTAGGACAGCAGGGCTTGCCCCAGCATTTT. This translates into CASSIVGQQGLPQHF. The whole variable domain, remainder taken from reference TRBV19 and TRBJ1-5, is DGGITQSPKYLFRKEGQNVTLSCEQNLNHDAMYWYRQDPGQGLRLIYYSQIVNDFQKGDIAEGYSVSREKKESFPLTVTSAQKNPTAFYLCASSIVGQQGLPQHFGDGTRLSIL.

This clone was seen a single time. The chain couples TRBV11-1 to TRBJ2-5, with D unresolved. The CDR3 runs to 14 residues. Germline V gene data show CDR1 as SGHAT and CDR2 as FQDESV (reference sequence). The V and J ends lost 8 bases and 5 bases respectively, with 18 bases between them. CDR3 DNA: TGTGCCAGCGCGAAGACCCGACTTGGGGAGACCCAGTACTTC. Its protein is CASAKTRLGETQYF.

This clone has a handful of counts. The rearrangement uses TRBV19 and TRBJ2-7; TRBD1 matches 8 bases. The junction had 8 bases not matched to a gene; V was cut back by 5 bases and J by 5 bases. The CDR3 consists of 14 residues. Germline CDR1 is LNHDA and CDR2 is SQIVND (reference sequence). CDR3 sequence (DNA): TGTGCCAGTAGTCCGCGGACAGGGCCCCACGAGCAGTACTTC. Translated, it gives CASSPRTGPHEQYF.

V usage is TRBV3-1 (or the pseudogene TRBV3-2) and J usage is TRBJ1-2; possibly TRBD1 for D (5 bases). The germline V gene has CDR1 LGHDT and CDR2 YNNKEL (reference sequence). CDR3 length: 16 residues. V was clipped by 3 bases and J by 4 bases, with 18 bases between them. CDR3 DNA: TGTGCCAGCAGCCAGACCCGGGACTCTTCCCCCTATGGCTACACCTTC. Translated: CASSQTRDSSPYGYTF.

V usage is TRBV30 and J usage is TRBJ1-2; D not resolved. V was trimmed by 5 bases and J by 4 bases, leaving 14 bases between them. The CDR3 has 13 amino acids. Per the germline V gene, CDR1 is GTSNPN and CDR2 is SVGIG (reference sequence). Here the CDR3 DNA reads TGTGCCTGGGGCCGAGAGGGCCCCTATGGCTACACCTTC. This sequence encodes CAWGREGPYGYTF.

V and J are TRBV3-1 (or the pseudogene TRBV3-2) and TRBJ1-2, with TRBD1 identical over 8 bases. Per the germline V gene, CDR1 is LGHDT and CDR2 is YNNKEL (reference sequence). This CDR3 region has 16 residues. J lost 3 bases, V lost 4 bases, and 10 bases had no gene match. The CDR3 region is CASSRKASQGDYGYTF. The CDR3 nucleotides are TGTGCCAGCAGCCGAAAAGCCTCACAGGGGGACTATGGCTACACCTTC.

The rearrangement links TRBV14 to TRBJ2-7; no clear D gene. V lost 8 bases and J 3 bases, leaving 8 bases between the germline ends. The CDR3 loop spans 11 amino acids. The germline CDR1 and CDR2 sequences are SGHDN and FVKESK. The CDR3 loop is CASGPHYEQYF. The DNA of the CDR3 is TGTGCCAGCGGGCCTCACTACGAGCAGTACTTC.

The chain recombines TRBV4-1 with TRBJ2-7; D may be TRBD1 (5 bases). Trimming removed 4 bases from V and 9 bases from J, with 19 bases in between. CDR3 length: 14 residues. The germline V gene has CDR1 MGHRA and CDR2 YSYEKL. The chain's CDR3 is CASSPGPSRSGQYF. The CDR3 DNA reads as TGCGCCAGCAGCCCAGGGCCATCGAGATCGGGGCAGTACTTC.

This clone was detected only once. The rearrangement uses TRBV11-1 and TRBJ2-1, with TRBD2 matching over 8 bases. The length of the CDR3 is 16 residues. The V and J ends lost 4 bases and 4 bases, in that order; junction bases with no gene match: 9. Germline V CDR1 and CDR2: SGHAT, FQDESV (reference sequence). The CDR3 spells CASSSSTSGTYNEQFF. The CDR3 DNA is TGTGCCAGCAGCTCCTCCACTAGCGGAACTTACAATGAGCAGTTCTTC.

This sequence joins TRBV4-1 and TRBJ1-3; TRBD1 matches 7 bases. Germline lookup yields CDR1 MGHRA and CDR2 YSYEKL. The CDR3 is 22 residues long. Germline trimming cut 6 bases from V and 1 base from J; bases unmatched to any gene: 27. CDR3 bases: TGCGCCAGCAGTCATAGTTCCTACCGACAGGGCTATTTCCAGGGTTCTGGAAACACCATATATTTT. Its protein product is CASSHSSYRQGYFQGSGNTIYF.